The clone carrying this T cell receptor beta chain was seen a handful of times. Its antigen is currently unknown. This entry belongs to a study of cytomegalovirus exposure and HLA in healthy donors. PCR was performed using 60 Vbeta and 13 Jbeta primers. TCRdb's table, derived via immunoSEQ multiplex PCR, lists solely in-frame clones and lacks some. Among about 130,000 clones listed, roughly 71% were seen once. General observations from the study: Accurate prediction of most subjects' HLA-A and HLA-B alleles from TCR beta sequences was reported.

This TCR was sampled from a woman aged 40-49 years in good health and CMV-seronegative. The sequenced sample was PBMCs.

DNA of the CDR3: TGCGCCAGCAGCACCCGGGGAGCGGGGGGGCGAGAGACCCAGTACTTC. Translation: CASSTRGAGGRETQYF. The genes are TRBV4-3 and TRBJ2-5; 10 bases match TRBD2. The germline V gene has CDR1 LGHNA and CDR2 YSLEER. The CDR3 has 16 residues. Losses at the gene ends were 5 bases for V and 4 bases for J; bases not matched to a gene: 10.